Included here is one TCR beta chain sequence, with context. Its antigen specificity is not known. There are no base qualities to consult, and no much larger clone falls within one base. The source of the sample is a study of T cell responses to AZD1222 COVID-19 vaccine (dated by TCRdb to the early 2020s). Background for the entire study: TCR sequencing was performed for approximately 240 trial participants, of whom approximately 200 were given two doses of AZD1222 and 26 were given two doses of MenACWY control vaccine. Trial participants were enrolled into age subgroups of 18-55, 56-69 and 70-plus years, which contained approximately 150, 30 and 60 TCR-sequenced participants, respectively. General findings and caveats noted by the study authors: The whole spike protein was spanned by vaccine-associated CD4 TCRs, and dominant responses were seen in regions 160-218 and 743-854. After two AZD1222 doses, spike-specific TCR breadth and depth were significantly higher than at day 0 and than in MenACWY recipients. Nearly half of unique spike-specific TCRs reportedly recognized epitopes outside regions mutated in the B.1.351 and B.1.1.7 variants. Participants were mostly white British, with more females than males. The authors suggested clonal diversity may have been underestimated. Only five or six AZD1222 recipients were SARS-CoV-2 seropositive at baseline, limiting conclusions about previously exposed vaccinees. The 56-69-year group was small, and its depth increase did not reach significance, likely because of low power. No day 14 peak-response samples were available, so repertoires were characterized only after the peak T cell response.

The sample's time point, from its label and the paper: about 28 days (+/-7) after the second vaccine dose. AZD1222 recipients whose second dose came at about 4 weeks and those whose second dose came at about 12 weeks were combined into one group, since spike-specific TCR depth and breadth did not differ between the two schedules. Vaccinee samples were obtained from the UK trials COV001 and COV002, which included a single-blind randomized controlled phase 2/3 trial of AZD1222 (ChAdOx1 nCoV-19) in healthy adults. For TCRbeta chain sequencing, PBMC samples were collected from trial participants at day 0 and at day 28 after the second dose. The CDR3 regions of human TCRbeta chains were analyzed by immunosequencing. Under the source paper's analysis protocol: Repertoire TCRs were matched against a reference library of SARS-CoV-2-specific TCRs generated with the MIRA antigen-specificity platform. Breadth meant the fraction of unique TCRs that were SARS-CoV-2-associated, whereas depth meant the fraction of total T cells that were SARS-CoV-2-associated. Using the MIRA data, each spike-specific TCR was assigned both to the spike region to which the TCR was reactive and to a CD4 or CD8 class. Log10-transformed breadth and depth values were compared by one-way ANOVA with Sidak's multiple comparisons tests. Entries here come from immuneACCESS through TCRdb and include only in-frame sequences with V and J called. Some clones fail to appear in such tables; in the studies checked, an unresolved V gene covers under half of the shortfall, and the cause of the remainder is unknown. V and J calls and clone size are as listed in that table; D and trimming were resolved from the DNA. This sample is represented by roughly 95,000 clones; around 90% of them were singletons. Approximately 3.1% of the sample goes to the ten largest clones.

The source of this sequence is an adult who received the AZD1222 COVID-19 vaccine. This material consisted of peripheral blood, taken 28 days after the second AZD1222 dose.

The DNA reads as follows: TGTGCCAGCAGCTTATTACAGGGGACGGGCTATGGCTACACCTTC. This gives the protein CASSLLQGTGYGYTF. Recombination joined TRBV9 with TRBJ1-2; 7 central nucleotides agree with TRBD1. Via the germline V gene, CDR1 is SGDLS and CDR2 YYNGEE. V is trimmed back by 4 bases and J by 4 bases, and the junction contains 10 bases that no gene match accounts for. Taken from cysteine to phenylalanine, the CDR3 has 15 residues. The only DNA kept is the CDR3, 45 bases in frame from the first base.